Reported below is one T cell receptor beta chain. The data were obtained in a study of blood T cell repertoires in COVID-19. Study-wide context: The origin of the acute and convalescent COVID-19 samples was the United States, Italy and Spain.

The CDR3 is made up of 12 amino acids. Germline V gene data show CDR1 as MGHDK and CDR2 as SYGVNS. V shed 3 bases and J shed 8 bases, with 10 bases lying between them. In the authors' methods: It was from reference gene primer amplification that nucleated cell counts were estimated. Profiled with immunoSEQ multiplex PCR; TCRdb holds only in-frame clones, not every one. The V and J calls and clone size were taken over from that table, and D and trimming were inferred from the DNA. The data show approximately 140,000 clones, with about four fifths seen just once and approximately 5.7% held by the top ten.

This chain uses TRBV25-1 with TRBJ1-2; D may be TRBD1 (6 bases). This receptor was obtained from a woman aged 45-60 years who had been exposed to COVID-19. The source material was PBMCs or T cells enriched from blood (not recorded which). CDR3 nucleotides: TGTGCCAGCAGTGACACAGGGAACGGCTACACCTTC. Translating it yields CASSDTGNGYTF.